This T cell receptor (beta chain) appears in the sequencing data of a study of beta chain features in type 1 diabetes. Study-wide points: Individuals with type 1 diabetes displayed fewer insertions and more deletions at VDJ junctions. The influence of HLA type on TCRB rearrangement stayed undetermined.

Expressed TCRB transcripts were sequenced because the isolated RNA had all been reverse transcribed beforehand. Assay: immunoSEQ multiplex PCR; the TCRdb copy retains only in-frame clones and omits some. The table includes hundreds of thousands of clones, over 9.5% detected once. Per germline, CDR1 SEHNR and CDR2 FQNEAQ (reference sequence). The junction had 7 bases not matched to a gene; V was cut back by 4 bases and J by 0 bases. CDR3 length equals 17 residues. This clone has more than one count but fewer than ten. Antigen specificity is unknown. V is TRBV7-9 and J is TRBJ2-2; 8 bases align to TRBD2. Sequenced material: naive CD4+ T cells from blood. This clonotype was sampled from a man between 18 and 29 years old in good health. The CDR3 DNA is TGTGCCAGCAGCTCGGGGGTAGCGGGAACGAACACCGGGGAGCTGTTTTTT. It encodes CASSSGVAGTNTGELFF.